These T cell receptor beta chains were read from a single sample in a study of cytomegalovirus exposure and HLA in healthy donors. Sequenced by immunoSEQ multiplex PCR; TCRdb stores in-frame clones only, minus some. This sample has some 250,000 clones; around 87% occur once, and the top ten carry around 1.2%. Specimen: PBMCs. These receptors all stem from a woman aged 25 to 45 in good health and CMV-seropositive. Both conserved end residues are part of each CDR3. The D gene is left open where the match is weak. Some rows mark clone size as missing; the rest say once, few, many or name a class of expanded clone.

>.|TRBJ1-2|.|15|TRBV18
CASSPEGTVGYGYTF
TGTGCCAGCTCACCGGAGGGGACCGTAGGGTATGGCTACACCTTC
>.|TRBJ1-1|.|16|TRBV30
CAWSPQLRLMNTEAFF
TGTGCCTGGAGCCCCCAACTCCGACTTATGAACACTGAAGCTTTCTTT
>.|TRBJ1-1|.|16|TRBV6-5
CASSYMVQGPNTEAFF
TGTGCCAGCAGTTATATGGTTCAGGGCCCGAACACTGAAGCTTTCTTT
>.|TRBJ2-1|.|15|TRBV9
CASSVLAIAYNEQFF
TGTGCCAGCAGCGTACTAGCAATCGCCTACAATGAGCAGTTCTTC
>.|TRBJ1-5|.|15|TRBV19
CASSITQAGSQPQHF
TGTGCCAGTAGTATTACACAGGCGGGAAGTCAGCCCCAGCATTTT
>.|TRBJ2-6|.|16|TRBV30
CAWSNNTGSGANVLTF
TGTGCCTGGAGTAATAATACAGGGTCTGGGGCCAACGTCCTGACTTTC
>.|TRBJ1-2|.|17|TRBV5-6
CASSLEGVGARGYGYTF
TGTGCCAGCAGCTTGGAAGGAGTAGGGGCGCGGGGCTATGGCTACACCTTC
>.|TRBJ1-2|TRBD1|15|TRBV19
CASRITGAANYGYTF
TGTGCCAGTAGAATTACAGGGGCCGCTAACTATGGCTACACCTTC
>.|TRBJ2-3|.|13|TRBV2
CASSQEGTDTQYF
TGTGCCAGCAGTCAGGAGGGCACAGATACGCAGTATTTT
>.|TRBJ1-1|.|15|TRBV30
CAWTGSRLKNTEAFF
TGTGCCTGGACCGGGTCCCGCCTGAAAAACACTGAAGCTTTCTTT
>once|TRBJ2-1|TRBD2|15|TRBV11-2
CATTSRLAAPDEQFF
TGTGCCACCACTTCTAGACTAGCGGCCCCGGATGAGCAGTTCTTC
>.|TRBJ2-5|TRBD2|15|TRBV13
CASSFVTSGKETQYF
TGTGCCAGCAGCTTCGTGACTAGCGGTAAAGAGACCCAGTACTTC
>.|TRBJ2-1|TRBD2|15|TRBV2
CASSDGGRALNEQFF
TGTGCCAGCAGTGATGGGGGGAGGGCCCTCAATGAGCAGTTCTTC
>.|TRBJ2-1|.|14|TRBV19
CASGGTPTYNEQFF
TGTGCCAGCGGCGGGACTCCTACCTACAATGAGCAGTTCTTC
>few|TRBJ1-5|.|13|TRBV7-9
CASSLDRDQPQHF
TGTGCCAGCAGCTTAGACAGGGATCAGCCCCAGCATTTT
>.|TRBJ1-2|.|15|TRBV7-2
CASSLATDRNYGYTF
TGTGCCAGCAGCTTAGCGACAGACCGTAACTATGGCTACACCTTC
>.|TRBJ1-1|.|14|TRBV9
CASSSMAVNTEAFF
TGTGCCAGCAGCTCGATGGCGGTGAACACTGAAGCTTTCTTT
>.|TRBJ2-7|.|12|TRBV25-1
CASSGAWDEQYF
TGTGCCAGCAGTGGGGCCTGGGACGAGCAGTACTTC
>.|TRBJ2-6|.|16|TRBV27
CASSSGQRSGANVLTF
TGTGCCAGCAGTTCTGGACAGCGCTCTGGGGCCAACGTCCTGACTTTC
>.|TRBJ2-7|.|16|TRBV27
CASSSQRRDWRYEQYF
TGTGCCAGCAGTTCCCAACGACGGGACTGGCGCTACGAGCAGTACTTC
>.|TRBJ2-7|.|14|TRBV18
CASSRASSSYEQYF
TGTGCCAGCTCACGGGCGTCCAGTTCCTACGAGCAGTACTTC
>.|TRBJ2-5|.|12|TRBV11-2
CASSLSSETQYF
TGTGCCAGCAGCTTATCCTCAGAGACCCAGTACTTC
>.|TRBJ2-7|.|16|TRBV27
CASSLRMQTRGYEQYF
TGTGCCAGCAGTTTAAGGATGCAGACACGGGGCTACGAGCAGTACTTC
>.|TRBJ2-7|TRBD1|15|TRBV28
CASSQTGVGSYEQYF
TGTGCCAGCAGCCAAACAGGGGTAGGGTCCTACGAGCAGTACTTC
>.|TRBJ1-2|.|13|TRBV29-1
CSVEGGVDYGYTF
TGCAGCGTTGAGGGGGGGGTTGACTATGGCTACACCTTC
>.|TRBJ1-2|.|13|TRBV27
CASRSGTRGGYTF
TGTGCCAGCAGATCCGGGACACGGGGAGGCTACACCTTC
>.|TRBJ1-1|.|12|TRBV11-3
CASSYGDTEAFF
TGTGCCAGCAGCTACGGGGACACTGAAGCTTTCTTT
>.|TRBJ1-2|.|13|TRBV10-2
CASSEVIGNGYTF
TGCGCCAGCAGTGAGGTTATCGGGAATGGCTACACCTTC
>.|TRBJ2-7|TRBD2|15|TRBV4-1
CASSQEQAGGNEQYF
TGCGCCAGCAGCCAAGAGCAAGCGGGAGGGAACGAGCAGTACTTC
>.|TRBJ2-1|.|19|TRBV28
CASSPLLQRAGQSRDEQFF
TGTGCCAGCAGTCCCCTTCTTCAAAGAGCGGGCCAATCAAGGGATGAGCAGTTCTTC
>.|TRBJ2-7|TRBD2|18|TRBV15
CATSRGLAGGPDPYEQYF
TGTGCCACCAGCAGAGGGCTAGCGGGAGGTCCGGACCCCTACGAGCAGTACTTC
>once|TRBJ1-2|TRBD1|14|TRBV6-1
CASTPTGSNYGYTF
TGTGCCAGCACCCCGACAGGGAGTAACTATGGCTACACCTTC
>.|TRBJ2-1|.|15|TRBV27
CASSLTQSSYNEQFF
TGTGCCAGCAGTCTGACTCAGAGCTCCTACAATGAGCAGTTCTTC
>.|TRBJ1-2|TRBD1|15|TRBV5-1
CASSGDSSVGYGYTF
TGCGCCAGCAGCGGGGACAGCTCGGTAGGCTATGGCTACACCTTC
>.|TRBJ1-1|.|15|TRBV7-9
CASSNLPGTGTEAFF
TGTGCCAGCAGCAACTTACCGGGAACGGGCACTGAAGCTTTCTTT
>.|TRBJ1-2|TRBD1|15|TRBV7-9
CASSLAGTDGYGYTF
TGTGCCAGCAGCTTGGCCGGGACAGACGGCTATGGCTACACCTTC
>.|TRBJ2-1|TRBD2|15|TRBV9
CASSVRGGSGNEQFF
TGTGCCAGCAGCGTACGGGGAGGGTCCGGCAATGAGCAGTTCTTC
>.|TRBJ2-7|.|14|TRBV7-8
CASSWAGEDYEQYF
TGTGCCAGCAGCTGGGCCGGGGAGGACTACGAGCAGTACTTC
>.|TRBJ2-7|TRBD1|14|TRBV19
CASSTGQGAREQYF
TGTGCCAGTAGTACCGGACAGGGGGCGCGGGAGCAGTACTTC
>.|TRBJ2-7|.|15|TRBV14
CASSQAGTLIYEQYF
TGTGCCAGCAGCCAAGCCGGGACTCTAATCTACGAGCAGTACTTC
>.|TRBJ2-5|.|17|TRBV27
CASSFPPPGVGWETQYF
TGTGCCAGCAGTTTCCCCCCCCCGGGAGTGGGGTGGGAGACCCAGTACTTC
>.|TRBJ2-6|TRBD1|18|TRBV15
CATSKLGQGASGANVLTF
TGTGCCACCAGCAAACTGGGACAGGGGGCATCCGGGGCCAACGTCCTGACTTTC
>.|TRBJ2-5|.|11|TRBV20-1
CSQGRLETQYF
TGCAGTCAGGGGCGGCTAGAGACCCAGTACTTC
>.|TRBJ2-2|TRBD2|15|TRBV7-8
CASNLVSGRAGELFF
TGTGCCAGCAATTTGGTTAGCGGGAGGGCCGGGGAGCTGTTTTTT